Listed here are 10 T cell receptor beta chains from one sample, sequenced in a study of chemoradiotherapy in HPV16-positive cancers. Here immunoSEQ multiplex PCR was the method, and the copy in TCRdb shows in-frame clones only, minus some. The data show about 68,000 clones, with around nine tenths seen just once and 4% to 4.5% held by the top ten. Sequences were derived from blood, sampled from a patient who underwent chemoradiotherapy. The receptors stem from a human donor with HPV-associated anogenital cancer.

The V and J genes are TRBV27 and TRBJ1-2, with 8 bases that match TRBD1. Germline CDR1 reads MNHEY; CDR2 reads SMNVEV (reference sequence). This CDR3 spans 16 amino acids. V shed 2 bases and J 5 bases; nucleotides not matched to a gene: 10. CDR3 coding DNA: TGTGCCAGCAGTTTAGCGTCCGGGACAGGTTTTTATGGCTACACCTTC. Protein: CASSLASGTGFYGYTF.

A single count supports this clone. V and J are TRBV5-1 and TRBJ1-2; D remains ambiguous. Trimming left V 2 bases short and J 8 bases short, with 13 bases between. The CDR3 loop spans 13 amino acids. Looked up from germline, CDR1 is SGHRS and CDR2 is YFSETQ. The chain's CDR3 is CASSFDTNGGYTF. CDR3 sequence (DNA): TGCGCCAGCAGCTTCGACACAAATGGCGGCTACACCTTC.

The V call is TRBV5-1, the J call TRBJ1-2; tentative D call: TRBD1 (5 bases). V dropped 4 bases and J dropped 8 bases, with 21 bases sitting between them. This CDR3 is built from 15 residues. Germline CDR1 SGHRS, CDR2 YFSETQ. CDR3 sequence reads: CASSPILGDSRGYTF. CDR3 coding DNA: TGCGCCAGCAGCCCCATATTAGGGGATTCGCGGGGCTACACCTTC.

This chain uses TRBV7-9 with TRBJ2-3; 9 positions agree with TRBD2. The CDR3 is 17 residues long. Trimming cost V 5 bases and J 1 base; bases outside gene matches: 10. CDR1 and CDR2 (germline): SEHNR, FQNEAQ (reference sequence). CDR3 sequence reads: CASSLVGSGRGTDTQYF. The CDR3 DNA reads as TGTGCCAGCAGCCTCGTGGGTAGCGGGAGAGGCACAGATACGCAGTATTTT.

The rearrangement joins TRBV2 to TRBJ1-4, with D possibly matching TRBD1 (5 bases). Trimming removed 1 base at V and 8 bases at J, with 11 bases between. CDR3 length: 14 amino acids. Germline V CDR1 and CDR2: SNHLY, FYNNEI. The CDR3 spells CASSEDRGLEKLFF. The CDR3 region has the DNA TGTGCCAGCAGTGAAGATCGGGGGTTGGAAAAACTGTTTTTT. Full variable domain (rest looked up from reference TRBV2 and TRBJ1-4): EPEVTQTPSHQVTQMGQEVILRCVPISNHLYFYWYRQILGQKVEFLVSFYNNEISEKSEIFDDQFSVERPDGSNFTLKIRSTKLEDSAMYFCASSEDRGLEKLFFGSGTQLSVL.

The J gene is TRBJ1-2, the V gene TRBV29-1; no definite D call. CDR3 length: 13 residues. V was shortened by 4 bases and J by 0 bases, with 9 bases between the two germline ends. Germline values: CDR1 SQVTM, CDR2 ANQGSEA. CDR3 protein: CSVATAPNYGYTF. The CDR3 nucleotides read TGCAGCGTTGCAACAGCCCCTAACTATGGCTACACCTTC.

V gene TRBV10-1 combines with J gene TRBJ2-5; maybe TRBD2 (5 bases). Germline CDR1 reads WNHNN; CDR2 reads SYGVQD (reference sequence). V gave up 0 bases and J gave up 4 bases, with 18 bases separating them. This CDR3 has 17 amino acids. CDR3 loop: CASSESGNTGTGETQYF. CDR3 nucleotide sequence: TGCGCCAGCAGTGAGTCTGGGAACACGGGAACCGGAGAGACCCAGTACTTC.

The rearrangement uses TRBV10-3 and TRBJ2-3; 9 bases fit TRBD2. This CDR3 comprises 15 residues. Germline V gene sequence: CDR1 ENHRY, CDR2 SYGVKD. The V and J ends lost 8 bases and 2 bases, in that order; junction bases with no gene match: 8. As DNA, the CDR3 is TGTGCCATCGGTACGAGCGGGGGGTACACAGATACGCAGTATTTT. Encoded protein: CAIGTSGGYTDTQYF.

The chain recombines TRBV27 with TRBJ2-3; 12 bases agree with TRBD2. The CDR3 has 21 amino acids. J was trimmed by 5 bases and V by 2 bases; bases with no gene match: 20. Looked up from germline, CDR1 is MNHEY and CDR2 is SMNVEV (reference sequence). CDR3 sequence: CASSLRGLAGYGSGARDTQYF. The DNA for the CDR3 is TGTGCCAGCAGTTTAAGAGGACTAGCGGGGTACGGTAGTGGAGCAAGAGATACGCAGTATTTT.

The CDR3 loop is CATSRSADYGYTF. CDR3 DNA sequence: TGTGCCACCAGCAGATCCGCGGACTATGGCTACACCTTC. V is TRBV15 and J is TRBJ1-2, with no clear D. This CDR3 has 13 residues. Looked up from germline, CDR1 is LNHNV and CDR2 is YYDKDF (reference sequence). Trimming took 2 bases from V and 3 from J, leaving 7 bases between them.